These 24 T cell receptor beta chains share one sample of origin, sequenced in a study of blood T cells in healthy people across ages. Next came a second PCR, run for about 7 to 12 cycles, which used a sample-barcoded 5' primer along with a J-beta primer mix. TCRdb ran MiXCR on the 5' RACE reads and lists one entry per CDR3 protein. The sample consists of about 1.6 million distinct CDR3 sequences, almost 35% of them appearing once. Sequencing was performed on blood. The receptors originated from a woman aged 25 to 39 in good health.

This clonotype was counted a few times. The chain recombines TRBV9 with TRBJ2-1; D is possibly TRBD2 (7 bases). Germline V gene sequence: CDR1 SGDLS, CDR2 YYNGEE. The V end lost 4 bases, the J end lost 0 bases, and 23 bases lay between the germline ends. This CDR3 contains 19 residues. CDR3 residues: CASSTARGGGRDSYNEQFF. DNA of the CDR3: TGTGCCAGCAGCACCGCTCGAGGGGGGGGCAGAGACTCCTACAATGAGCAGTTCTTC.

This chain connects TRBV6-1 to TRBJ1-5; D call uncertain. V lost 8 bases to trimming and J lost 6 bases, with 14 bases between them. CDR1 is MNHNS and CDR2 is SASEGT in the germline V gene. The CDR3 runs to 13 residues. DNA of the CDR3: TGTGCCAGCCACCGTGACAAAAGTCAGCCCCAGCATTTT. Translation: CASHRDKSQPQHF.

This clonotype has a handful of counts. A much bigger clone sits one base away, suggesting this may be a read error. CDR3 DNA sequence: TGTGCCAGCGGCGTGGATTTCTCCTACGAGCAGTACTTC. Encoded protein: CASGVDFSYEQYF. The chain couples TRBV9 to TRBJ2-7; unclear D gene. Germline V gene sequence: CDR1 SGDLS, CDR2 YYNGEE. The CDR3 is 13 amino acids. Based on the CDR3 plus reference TRBV9 and TRBJ2-7, the full variable domain is DSGVTQTPKHLITATGQRVTLRCSPRSGDLSVYWYQQSLDQGLQFLIQYYNGEERAKGNILERFSAQQFPDLHSELNLSSLELGDSALYFCASGVDFSYEQYFGPGTRLTVT.

This clonotype was picked up a small number of times. The chain has TRBV14 and TRBJ2-5; possible D gene TRBD2, 6 bases. The CDR3 loop spans 16 amino acids. The ends were cut back, 1 base at V and 5 bases at J, with 17 bases in the middle. Germline V gives CDR1 SGHDN, CDR2 FVKESK. CDR3 sequence reads: CASSQAKRGVWETQYF. In DNA form, the CDR3 reads TGTGCCAGCAGCCAAGCCAAGCGCGGGGTCTGGGAGACCCAGTACTTC.

J is TRBJ1-1 and V is TRBV4-1; 7 nucleotides line up with TRBD1. Germline loops: CDR1 MGHRA, CDR2 YSYEKL. CDR3 size: 15 residues. Germline trimming cut 0 bases from V and 6 bases from J; bases unmatched to any gene: 7. CDR3 sequence: CASSQDARGPAEAFF. As DNA, the CDR3 is TGCGCCAGCAGCCAAGATGCGAGGGGGCCGGCTGAAGCTTTCTTT.

The rearrangement joins TRBV6-2 or TRBV6-3 to TRBJ2-5; 8 nucleotides agree with TRBD2. V trimming: 0 bases; J trimming: 4 bases; junction bases outside the gene matches: 13. CDR3 size: 18 residues. CDR1 and CDR2 from the germline V gene are MNHEY and SVGEGT. The CDR3, as DNA: TGTGCCAGCAGTTACTCGTTCGGAAGCGGGAGATTGAGAGAGACCCAGTACTTC. As protein: CASSYSFGSGRLRETQYF.

On this clonotype itself: A clone one base away is much larger, so this may be a read error. The chain uses TRBV9 and TRBJ2-7; D possibly matches TRBD1 or TRBD2 (6 bases each). This CDR3 is built from 13 residues. Germline V gives CDR1 SGDLS, CDR2 YYNGEE. CDR3 nucleotides: TGTGCCAGCAGCCCCGGGGGCTTCTACGAGCAGCACTTC. It specifies CASSPGGFYEQHF.

This chain uses TRBV20-1 with TRBJ2-5, with D unclear. Germline assignment: CDR1 DFQATT and CDR2 SNEGSKA (reference sequence). The CDR3 runs to 15 residues. V lost 6 bases and J lost 1, with 18 bases in between. This chain's CDR3 is CSATGLLVGQETQYF. Here the CDR3 DNA reads TGCAGTGCAACCGGGCTCTTGGTGGGCCAAGAGACCCAGTACTTC.

The chain has TRBV7-2 and TRBJ1-1; 10 nucleotides match TRBD1. The CDR3 is 15 amino acids. Germline CDR1 is SGHTA and CDR2 is FQGNSA. V shed 1 base, J shed 5 bases, and the junction held 4 bases outside the gene matches. The DNA for the CDR3 is TGTGCCAGCAGCTTAGGGGGACAGGGGATTACTGAAGCTTTCTTT. This sequence encodes CASSLGGQGITEAFF.

The CDR3 region is CASSHNVRYAGRGNSPLHF. CDR3 coding DNA: TGTGCCAGCAGCCATAATGTACGGTACGCGGGCAGGGGTAATTCACCCCTCCACTTT. The chain recombines TRBV3-1 with TRBJ1-6; D is possibly TRBD1 (6 bases). V gave up 3 bases and J gave up 6 bases, with 24 bases separating them. Looked up from germline, CDR1 is LGHDT and CDR2 is YNNKEL (reference sequence). This CDR3 has 19 residues.

The CDR3 loop reads CASSLSIGSEDEKLFF. The CDR3, as DNA: TGTGCCAGCAGCTTATCGATAGGGAGCGAGGATGAAAAACTGTTTTTT. The chain uses TRBV4-2 and TRBJ1-4; D call uncertain. The CDR3 consists of 16 residues. CDR1 LGHNA and CDR2 YNFKEQ come from the germline V gene. V gave up 5 bases and J gave up 6 bases, with 19 bases separating them.

This clonotype was counted many times. The V and J genes are TRBV4-1 and TRBJ2-7, with 11 bases fitting TRBD2. The V and J ends lost 4 bases and 2 bases, in that order; junction bases with no gene match: 7. The CDR3 consists of 16 residues. Germline V gene lookup returns CDR1 MGHRA and CDR2 YSYEKL. CDR3 DNA sequence: TGCGCCAGCAGCCCAGCTGTACTAGCGGGGGCCTACGAGCAGTACTTC. It codes for CASSPAVLAGAYEQYF.

J is TRBJ2-2 and V is TRBV7-6; a possible D gene is TRBD1 (6 bases). This CDR3 has 17 amino acids. Germline V gives CDR1 SGHVS, CDR2 FNYEAQ. The V and J ends lost 5 bases and 0 bases respectively, with 16 bases between them. Written as DNA, the CDR3 is TGTGCCAGCAGCAAACGGACAGTCCCCCCGAACACCGGGGAGCTGTTTTTT. Its translation: CASSKRTVPPNTGELFF.

This clonotype has a count of ten or more. The CDR3 here is CSVGQGKYF. CDR3 sequence (DNA): TGCAGCGTCGGACAGGGAAAGTACTTC. The chain carries TRBV29-1 and TRBJ2-5, with TRBD1 identical over 8 bases. Per germline, CDR1 SQVTM and CDR2 ANQGSEA. CDR3 length equals 9 residues. Trimming at V came to 6 bases and at J to 12 bases, leaving 3 bases not matched to a gene.

The J gene is TRBJ2-1, the V gene TRBV5-1, with TRBD2 identical over 7 bases. There are 14 residues in the CDR3. Germline CDR1 reads SGHRS; CDR2 reads YFSETQ. Trimming cost V 3 bases and J 7 bases; bases outside gene matches: 7. CDR3 loop: CASSSRGVANEQFF. CDR3 sequence (DNA): TGCGCCAGCAGCTCCCGGGGGGTAGCGAATGAGCAGTTCTTC. Variable domain in full (rest from reference TRBV5-1 and TRBJ2-1): KAGVTQTPRYLIKTRGQQVTLSCSPISGHRSVSWYQQTPGQGLQFLFEYFSETQRNKGNFPGRFSGRQFSNSRSEMNVSTLELGDSALYLCASSSRGVANEQFFGPGTRLTVL.

This chain joins TRBV6-1 and TRBJ2-1; the D is unclear. The germline gives CDR1 MNHNS, CDR2 SASEGT. V was trimmed by 3 bases and J by 7 bases, leaving 4 bases between them. This CDR3 comprises 11 residues. CDR3 in DNA: TGTGCCAGCAGTGATGTTAATGAGCAGTTCTTC. Its protein product is CASSDVNEQFF.

The V and J genes are TRBV4-1 and TRBJ2-5; no reliable D call. V dropped 2 bases and J dropped 1 base, with 11 bases sitting between them. In germline, CDR1 is MGHRA, CDR2 YSYEKL. This CDR3 comprises 15 residues. In DNA, the CDR3 is TGCGCCAGCAGCCAATCCAGGAACTCCCAAGAGACCCAGTACTTC. Residues: CASSQSRNSQETQYF.

This clonotype has a handful of counts. The V gene is TRBV7-7, the J gene TRBJ2-1, with 9 bases matching TRBD1. The CDR3 is 17 residues long. Looked up from germline, CDR1 is SSHAT and CDR2 is FNYEAQ (reference sequence). V was clipped by 5 bases and J by 8 bases; unmatched bases: 16. The CDR3 loop reads CASSRIGQGRMLDEQFF. The CDR3 DNA reads as TGTGCCAGCAGCCGCATAGGACAGGGGCGAATGCTTGATGAGCAGTTCTTC. Complete variable domain (other parts from reference TRBV7-7 and TRBJ2-1): GAGVSQSPRYKVTKRGQDVTLRCDPISSHATLYWYQQALGQGPEFLTYFNYEAQPDKSGLPSDRFSAERPEGSISTLTIQRTEQRDSAMYRCASSRIGQGRMLDEQFFGPGTRLTVL.

This clonotype has only a few counts. The rearrangement links TRBV6-1 to TRBJ2-5, with 14 bases that match TRBD2. Germline V CDR1 and CDR2: MNHNS, SASEGT. The CDR3 covers 14 residues. V trimming: 8 bases; J trimming: 5 bases; junction bases outside the gene matches: 4. The CDR3 spells CASLGLAGAETQYF. The CDR3 bases are TGTGCCAGCTTGGGACTAGCGGGAGCTGAGACCCAGTACTTC.

This clonotype has only a few counts. The chain recombines TRBV7-9 with TRBJ1-2; D possibly corresponds to TRBD1 (6 bases). The germline gives CDR1 SEHNR, CDR2 FQNEAQ (reference sequence). V was pared by 3 bases and J by 3 bases, with 11 bases between. CDR3 length: 14 amino acids. CDR3 in amino acids: CASSLAGGHYGYTF. The CDR3 region has the DNA TGTGCCAGCAGCTTGGCGGGGGGGCACTATGGCTACACCTTC.

This rearrangement joins TRBV20-1 to TRBJ1-1; maybe TRBD1 (5 bases). The V and J ends lost 0 bases and 1 base respectively, with 9 bases between them. This CDR3 comprises 14 residues. Germline CDR1 reads DFQATT; CDR2 reads SNEGSKA (reference sequence). Here the CDR3 DNA reads TGCAGTGCTAGAGAAGGACACTCGAACACTGAAGCTTTCTTT. Residues: CSAREGHSNTEAFF.

Remarks on this clonotype: A far larger clone is only one base removed, so a read error is likely. V and J are TRBV12-3 or TRBV12-4 and TRBJ2-3, with a possible D match to TRBD1 (6 bases). The CDR3 is 14 amino acids. The CDR3 here is CAGRLAGGTDTQYF. CDR3 in DNA: TGTGCCGGCAGGCTGGCAGGGGGCACAGATACGCAGTATTTT.

This clonotype occurred a few times. V and J are TRBV7-2 and TRBJ2-4; 10 bases are a match to TRBD2. Germline V gene data show CDR1 as SGHTA and CDR2 as FQGNSA. V dropped 5 bases and J dropped 8; count of bases not matched to a gene: 3. The CDR3 is 13 amino acids. CDR3 loop: CASSERGGDIQYF. CDR3 DNA: TGTGCCAGCAGCGAGCGGGGGGGAGACATTCAGTACTTC.

The chain couples TRBV9 to TRBJ2-2; D not certain. Trimming shortened V by 4 bases and J by 3 bases, and 16 bases separated the two germline ends. There are 16 residues in the CDR3. Germline V gives CDR1 SGDLS, CDR2 YYNGEE. CDR3 nucleotide sequence: TGTGCCAGCAGCCCCCGCGATGCCGGGTACACCGGGGAGCTGTTTTTT. It codes for CASSPRDAGYTGELFF.